One sample yielded the 14 T cell receptor beta chains listed below, sequenced in a study of blood T cells in healthy people across ages. A second roughly 6 to 11 cycle PCR used barcoded and J-beta primers. Using its own MiXCR run on the 5' RACE reads, TCRdb lists one record per CDR3 protein. The data show approximately 900,000 distinct CDR3 sequences, with roughly 28% seen just once and roughly a tenth held by the top ten. This sample was also put to use in a study of T cells of mothers and their children.

Sequenced material: blood. Every receptor here comes from a woman between 40 and 55 years old in good health.

The J gene is TRBJ2-5, the V gene TRBV29-1, with a possible D match to TRBD1 (6 bases). Germline CDR1 reads SQVTM; CDR2 reads ANQGSEA. The CDR3 sequence is 13 residues long. V lost 4 bases, J lost 4 bases, and 13 bases lay in between. The CDR3 region is CSVAPTGPETQYF. DNA of the CDR3: TGCAGCGTTGCCCCGACAGGCCCAGAGACCCAGTACTTC.

The chain links TRBV7-2 to TRBJ1-5, with 9 bases that match TRBD1. CDR1 is SGHTA, CDR2 FQGNSA, per germline. V gave up 5 bases and J gave up 5 bases; unmatched junction bases: 4. This CDR3 is built from 14 residues. CDR3 nucleotides: TGTGCCAGCAGCGGTCGGACAGGGGATCAGCCCCAGCATTTT. Amino acid sequence: CASSGRTGDQPQHF.

Only a few counts were recorded for this clonotype. This chain uses TRBV28 with TRBJ1-1; 10 nucleotides agree with TRBD1. The length of the CDR3 is 14 residues. J gave up 3 bases and V 4 bases, and 2 bases lay outside the gene matches. Per germline, CDR1 MDHEN and CDR2 SYDVKM. The chain's CDR3 is CASSSGQGDTEAFF. As DNA, the CDR3 is TGTGCCAGCAGTTCCGGACAGGGGGACACTGAAGCTTTCTTT. Looking up the rest from reference TRBV28 and TRBJ1-1 gives the full variable domain: DVKVTQSSRYLVKRTGEKVFLECVQDMDHENMFWYRQDPGLGLRLIYFSYDVKMKEKGDIPEGYSVSREKKERFSLILESASTNQTSMYLCASSSGQGDTEAFFGQGTRLTVV.

The chain links TRBV29-1 to TRBJ2-1; TRBD2 matches at 11 bases. The V gene end was trimmed by 4 bases and the J gene end by 10 bases; junction bases not matched to a gene: 6. Germline V gives CDR1 SQVTM, CDR2 ANQGSEA. CDR3 length equals 13 residues. CDR3 DNA: TGCAGCGTTGGGGGGACTAGCGGAGCCGAGCAGTTCTTC. Encoded protein: CSVGGTSGAEQFF.

The chain employs TRBV7-2 and TRBJ1-5; tentatively, D is TRBD1 (6 bases). CDR1 SGHTA and CDR2 FQGNSA come from the germline V gene. The CDR3 contains 16 residues. Trimming took 5 bases from V and 2 from J, leaving 16 bases between them. The CDR3 DNA sequence: TGTGCCAGCAGCCACCCGGGCAGGGGAGGCAATCAGCCCCAGCATTTT. Translation gives CASSHPGRGGNQPQHF. The whole variable domain, remainder taken from reference TRBV7-2 and TRBJ1-5, is GAGVSQSPSNKVTEKGKDVELRCDPISGHTALYWYRQSLGQGLEFLIYFQGNSAPDKSGLPSDRFSAERTGGSVSTLTIQRTQQEDSAVYLCASSHPGRGGNQPQHFGDGTRLSIL.

This clonotype was seen more than once but under ten times. The chain joins TRBV28 to TRBJ1-2, with unresolved D. With 3 bases removed from V and 5 bases from J, the gap between germline ends came to 19 bases. Germline V gives CDR1 MDHEN, CDR2 SYDVKM. The CDR3 totals 16 residues. CDR3 amino acids: CASSLGRRLGFYGYTF. The CDR3 DNA reads TGTGCCAGCAGTTTGGGGAGACGGTTGGGGTTTTATGGCTACACCTTC.

This clonotype was picked up one time. As DNA, the CDR3 is TGTGCCAGCAGCTGGGGGGGTCATCGGCCCCAGCATTTT. Protein: CASSWGGHRPQHF. V is TRBV5-6 and J is TRBJ1-5, with D tentatively TRBD1 (5 bases). The CDR3 spans 13 residues. The germline V gene has CDR1 SGHDT and CDR2 YYEEEE. With 3 bases removed from V and 9 bases from J, the gap between germline ends came to 13 bases. The variable domain in full, completed from reference TRBV5-6 and TRBJ1-5, reads DAGVTQSPTHLIKTRGQQVTLRCSPKSGHDTVSWYQQALGQGPQFIFQYYEEEERQRGNFPDRFSGHQFPNYSSELNVNALLLGDSALYLCASSWGGHRPQHFGDGTRLSIL.

The genes are TRBV27 and TRBJ1-4, with 8 bases fitting TRBD1. V shed 3 bases and J 8 bases; nucleotides not matched to a gene: 8. This CDR3 is built from 15 residues. Germline CDR1 MNHEY, CDR2 SMNVEV (reference sequence). CDR3: CASSFSTGGPEKLFF. Written as DNA, the CDR3 is TGTGCCAGCAGTTTTTCAACAGGGGGGCCGGAAAAACTGTTTTTT.

The chain recombines TRBV19 with TRBJ1-2; tentatively, D is TRBD1 (6 bases). Trimming shortened V by 10 bases and J by 4 bases, and 16 bases separated the two germline ends. The CDR3 totals 13 residues. From germline, CDR1 is LNHDA and CDR2 SQIVND (reference sequence). CDR3 nucleotides: TGTGCCACCCTGCAGGGGTGGACCTATGGCTACACCTTC. This sequence encodes CATLQGWTYGYTF.

This clonotype was counted once. This rearrangement joins TRBV7-2 to TRBJ2-5; no definite D call. Gene TRBJ2-7 matches the end of the DNA better, so the J call may be wrong. Germline V gene lookup returns CDR1 SGHTA and CDR2 FQGNSA. This CDR3 has 12 amino acids. CDR3 nucleotides: TGTGCCAGCAGCTTATCCCAGTACGAGCAGTACTTC. Its protein product is CASSLSQYEQYF.

V and J are TRBV12-3 or TRBV12-4 and TRBJ2-3, with 8 bases matching TRBD2. With 7 bases clipped from V and 2 bases from J, the junction kept 5 bases outside the gene matches. The CDR3 is 14 amino acids. CDR3 sequence: CASTPLAATDTQYF. CDR3 DNA sequence: TGTGCCAGCACCCCACTAGCGGCCACAGATACGCAGTATTTT.

The chain couples TRBV4-1 to TRBJ2-6; D uncertain. Germline-derived CDR1 and CDR2 are MGHRA and YSYEKL. V was trimmed by 3 bases and J by 3 bases, leaving 6 bases between them. This CDR3 is 14 amino acids long. CDR3 sequence (DNA): TGCGCCAGCAGCCAGCCCTTTGGGGCCAACGTCCTGACTTTC. Protein sequence: CASSQPFGANVLTF.

This rearrangement joins TRBV21-1 to TRBJ1-1. TRBV21-1 corresponds to a pseudogene. This CDR3 contains 11 residues. The CDR3 loop is CASSKACGAFF. For the CDR3, the DNA is TGTGCCAGCAGCAAAGCGTGTGGCGCTTTCTTT.

This clonotype was found a few times. V is TRBV5-1 and J is TRBJ2-7; D unclear. V lost 0 bases and J lost 3, with 10 bases in between. This CDR3 has 14 amino acids. Germline V CDR1 and CDR2: SGHRS, YFSETQ. The CDR3 DNA reads TGCGCCAGCAGCTTGGCCGTCGGAAACTACGAGCAGTACTTC. Amino acid sequence: CASSLAVGNYEQYF.